This T cell receptor beta chain was identified in a study of shared clonotypes between healthy human individuals. Using immunoSEQ multiplex PCR, the repertoire was profiled, and TCRdb retains in-frame clones only, with some absent. The repertoire has a few million clones, under 95% of them found once; the top ten carry 0.37%. Note on this clone: The antigen remains unidentified.

The CDR3 is made up of 15 amino acids. Germline trimming cut 8 bases from V and 1 base from J; bases unmatched to any gene: 8. Germline V gene lookup returns CDR1 WNHNN and CDR2 SYGVQD (reference sequence). Study-level points and caveats: Incompleteness in sorted-subset sequencing, despite large depth, was shown by rarefaction.

This chain joins TRBV10-1 and TRBJ2-5; 9 bases are shared with TRBD1. The sequencing sample was made of naive CD4+ T cells from PBMCs. Subset noted: CD45RA+ positively selected. The clonotype originates from a man aged 18 to 29 in good health. Some clones in this sample may be carry-over from other donors' samples. The CDR3 protein is CASGRQDRGQETQYF. The CDR3 DNA sequence: TGCGCCAGCGGGAGACAGGACAGGGGCCAAGAGACCCAGTACTTC.